The 23 T cell receptor beta chains below were found in one sample sequenced in a study of blood T cell repertoires in COVID-19. Sequenced by immunoSEQ multiplex PCR; TCRdb stores in-frame clones only, minus some. The repertoire consists of more than 350,000 clones, with more than 75% occurring once and the leading ten covering around 9.3%. The specimen was peripheral blood. These receptors originate from a woman aged 25 to 39 with COVID-19, enrolled during active disease.

This chain joins TRBV3-1 (or the pseudogene TRBV3-2) and TRBJ1-1; D gene uncertain. This CDR3 region has 14 residues. Between the trimmed V and J ends, which lost 2 bases and 6 bases, there was a span of 13 bases. Germline CDR1 is LGHDT and CDR2 is YNNKEL (reference sequence). CDR3 region: CASSQLEGRSEAFF. The CDR3 DNA sequence: TGTGCCAGCAGCCAATTGGAGGGAAGATCTGAAGCTTTCTTT.

The J gene is TRBJ1-2, the V gene TRBV29-1; 9 bases line up with TRBD1. This CDR3 has 13 amino acids. Germline CDR1 is SQVTM and CDR2 is ANQGSEA. Trimming cost V 4 bases and J 4 bases; bases outside gene matches: 4. CDR3 bases: TGCAGCGTTGTCGAGACAGGGGGCTATGGCTACACCTTC. Encoded protein: CSVVETGGYGYTF.

This rearrangement joins TRBV18 to TRBJ2-5; D is unresolved. Trimming took 2 bases from V and 2 from J, leaving 6 bases between them. CDR1 and CDR2 (germline): KGHSH, LQKENI. The CDR3 loop spans 13 amino acids. CDR3 in DNA: TGTGCCAGCTCACCATTGCGGCAAGAGACCCAGTACTTC. As protein: CASSPLRQETQYF.

This chain uses TRBV24-1 with TRBJ2-1; D unclear. This CDR3 contains 17 residues. V gave up 1 base and J gave up 0 bases, with 12 bases separating them. Germline V CDR1 and CDR2: KGHDR, SFDVKD. The CDR3 DNA reads as TGTGCCACCAGTGATTTAGTTTTAGATGGCTCCTACAATGAGCAGTTCTTC. Encoded protein: CATSDLVLDGSYNEQFF.

This chain links TRBV6-2 or TRBV6-3 with TRBJ2-2, with D possibly TRBD2 on 5 matching bases. CDR1 is MNHEY, CDR2 SVGEGT, per germline. The CDR3 length is 15 residues. The V and J ends lost 2 bases and 2 bases respectively, with 9 bases between them. The CDR3 sequence is CASSYTRTNTGELFF. CDR3 sequence (DNA): TGTGCCAGCAGTTACACTAGGACTAACACCGGGGAGCTGTTTTTT.

This chain uses TRBV7-6 with TRBJ2-5; the match to TRBD2 covers 9 bases. Germline V CDR1 and CDR2: SGHVS, FNYEAQ. The CDR3 extends over 16 amino acids. V shed 1 base, J shed 1 base, and the junction held 4 bases outside the gene matches. The CDR3 loop is CASSLGGLAAQETQYF. CDR3 sequence (DNA): TGTGCCAGCAGCTTAGGGGGACTAGCAGCCCAAGAGACCCAGTACTTC.

This rearrangement joins TRBV7-9 to TRBJ2-1; TRBD1 matches at 7 bases. CDR3 length equals 15 residues. CDR1 is SEHNR and CDR2 is FQNEAQ in the germline V gene (reference sequence). Trimming took 5 bases from V and 4 from J; bases not matched to a gene: 8. The CDR3 sequence: CASSKTTGSYNEQFF. CDR3 nucleotides: TGTGCCAGCAGCAAGACGACAGGGAGTTACAATGAGCAGTTCTTC.

V gene TRBV4-1 combines with J gene TRBJ2-1, with D possibly being TRBD2 (5 bases). Germline V gene lookup returns CDR1 MGHRA and CDR2 YSYEKL. V lost 4 bases, J lost 10 bases, and 8 bases lay in between. This CDR3 is built from 11 residues. The CDR3: CASSLGGEQFF. The CDR3 DNA reads TGCGCCAGCAGCCTTGGCGGGGAGCAGTTCTTC.

This sequence joins TRBV7-9 and TRBJ1-1; 10 nucleotides match TRBD1. The CDR3 contains 16 residues. With V trimmed by 5 bases and J by 1 base, 7 bases remained unmatched. From germline, CDR1 is SEHNR and CDR2 FQNEAQ (reference sequence). The CDR3 nucleotides are TGTGCCAGCAGCCTGACAGGGGGCTCGGCGAACACTGAAGCTTTCTTT. It specifies CASSLTGGSANTEAFF.

This clone was seen only a few times. The genes are TRBV5-8 and TRBJ2-7, with 12 bases identical to TRBD2. CDR1 and CDR2 (germline): SGHTS, YDEGEE. This CDR3 has 14 residues. After removal of 4 bases from V and 6 bases from J, the junction contained 5 bases not matched to a gene. CDR3 nucleotide sequence: TGTGCCAGCAGCCCTAGCGGGAGGGCGGTCGAGCAGTACTTC. Encoded protein: CASSPSGRAVEQYF.

The chain carries TRBV6-5 and TRBJ2-5, with 10 bases identical to TRBD2. Germline V CDR1 and CDR2: MNHEY, SVGAGI. Unmatched junction bases numbered 10, after V lost 4 bases and J lost 5 bases. The CDR3 contains 16 residues. The CDR3 nucleotides read TGTGCCAGCAGTTCTCCTCCTAGCGGGAGTGGTGAGACCCAGTACTTC. Translation: CASSSPPSGSGETQYF.

The table lists this clone with a count of one. The chain uses TRBV10-1 and TRBJ2-3, with D maybe TRBD2 (6 bases). The CDR3 spans 12 residues. Germline V gene sequence: CDR1 WNHNN, CDR2 SYGVQD (reference sequence). Trimming shortened V by 9 bases and J by 9 bases, and 16 bases separated the two germline ends. Here the CDR3 reads CASSRGMATQYF. The DNA of the CDR3 is TGCGCCAGTAGCCGGGGGATGGCGACGCAGTATTTT.

This clone was counted once. The J gene is TRBJ2-1, the V gene TRBV28; tentatively, D is TRBD1 (5 bases). Germline lookup yields CDR1 MDHEN and CDR2 SYDVKM. This CDR3 is built from 14 residues. The V end was cut by 6 bases, the J end by 4 bases, with 13 bases between. CDR3 in amino acids: CASSRYNRYNEQFF. Here the CDR3 DNA reads TGTGCCAGCAGCCGCTACAACAGGTACAATGAGCAGTTCTTC. Looking up the rest from reference TRBV28 and TRBJ2-1 gives the full variable domain: DVKVTQSSRYLVKRTGEKVFLECVQDMDHENMFWYRQDPGLGLRLIYFSYDVKMKEKGDIPEGYSVSREKKERFSLILESASTNQTSMYLCASSRYNRYNEQFFGPGTRLTVL.

The rearrangement uses TRBV30 and TRBJ2-2; a possible D gene is TRBD1 (6 bases). The germline V gene encodes CDR1 GTSNPN and CDR2 SVGIG (reference sequence). Trimming cost V 3 bases and J 2 bases, with 13 bases left between them. The CDR3 has 15 residues. Here the CDR3 DNA reads TGTGCCTGGAGGGACACAGGGCGCAACACCGGGGAGCTGTTTTTT. It is translated as CAWRDTGRNTGELFF.

This chain connects TRBV6-5 to TRBJ2-1; 8 nucleotides line up with TRBD1. The CDR3 is 13 residues long. Germline V CDR1 and CDR2: MNHEY, SVGAGI. V dropped 5 bases and J dropped 8; count of bases not matched to a gene: 5. CDR3 sequence (DNA): TGTGCCAGCAGTAATGACAGGGGCTATGAGCAGTTCTTC. This translates into CASSNDRGYEQFF.

The chain links TRBV7-2 to TRBJ2-3; TRBD2 matches 10 bases. CDR3 length equals 16 residues. V shed 2 bases, J shed 7 bases, and the junction held 9 bases outside the gene matches. The germline V gene encodes CDR1 SGHTA and CDR2 FQGNSA. This chain's CDR3 is CASSLSSGSAINTQYF. The CDR3 DNA reads as TGTGCCAGCAGCTTATCTAGCGGGAGTGCAATTAATACGCAGTATTTT.

This clone was observed a handful of times. In DNA form, the CDR3 reads TGTGCCAGCTCACCTGAAACACTAAACTATGGCTACACCTTC. This encodes CASSPETLNYGYTF. The V gene is TRBV18, the J gene TRBJ1-2; D is uncertain. Deletions cut 3 bases from V and 2 bases from J, with 10 bases between. Germline CDR1 reads KGHSH; CDR2 reads LQKENI. CDR3 size: 14 residues.

The J gene is TRBJ2-7, the V gene TRBV2, with D hard to call. Looked up from germline, CDR1 is SNHLY and CDR2 is FYNNEI. Trimming left V 0 bases short and J 6 bases short, with 9 bases between. CDR3 length: 13 residues. CDR3 in DNA: TGTGCCAGCAGTGAAGCGCTTGGGCGCGAGCAGTACTTC. Translating it yields CASSEALGREQYF.

V usage is TRBV11-2 and J usage is TRBJ2-7; D possibly corresponds to TRBD1 (5 bases). V gave up 3 bases and J gave up 0 bases, with 9 bases separating them. Germline CDR1 reads SGHAT; CDR2 reads FQNNGV. This CDR3 comprises 14 residues. CDR3 in DNA: TGTGCCAGCAGCTTGGACACGAGCTCCTACGAGCAGTACTTC. Protein sequence: CASSLDTSSYEQYF.

This rearrangement joins TRBV19 to TRBJ1-2; unclear D gene. V lost 2 bases, J lost 6 bases, and 10 bases lay in between. Germline V CDR1 and CDR2: LNHDA, SQIVND (reference sequence). The CDR3 has 13 amino acids. The CDR3 coding sequence is TGTGCCAGTAGTATAAGTATTGCGGATGGCTACACCTTC. Translating it yields CASSISIADGYTF.

V gene TRBV5-4 combines with J gene TRBJ1-2, with D unresolved. V was clipped by 4 bases and J by 1 base, with 8 bases between them. The CDR3 totals 13 residues. Germline values: CDR1 SGHNT, CDR2 YYREEE (reference sequence). CDR3 amino acids: CASSLQINYGYTF. The DNA of the CDR3 is TGTGCCAGCAGCCTCCAGATTAACTATGGCTACACCTTC.

The rearrangement links TRBV5-4 to TRBJ2-1; 8 nucleotides agree with TRBD2. The CDR3 has 14 residues. The V gene end was trimmed by 1 base and the J gene end by 6 bases; junction bases not matched to a gene: 3. Germline V gives CDR1 SGHNT, CDR2 YYREEE (reference sequence). The CDR3 DNA reads as TGTGCCAGCAGCTTGTGGCGGGAGGTCAATGAGCAGTTCTTC. It encodes CASSLWREVNEQFF.

Of note for this clone: Additional DNA sequences in this sample encode the identical CDR3. This chain joins TRBV5-1 and TRBJ2-2; TRBD1 agrees at 7 bases. Germline CDR1 SGHRS, CDR2 YFSETQ. The V and J ends lost 0 bases and 2 bases, in that order; junction bases with no gene match: 4. The CDR3 length is 16 residues. The DNA of the CDR3 is TGCGCCAGCAGCTTGGCCGGGACAGCCAACACCGGGGAGCTGTTTTTT. Its protein is CASSLAGTANTGELFF.